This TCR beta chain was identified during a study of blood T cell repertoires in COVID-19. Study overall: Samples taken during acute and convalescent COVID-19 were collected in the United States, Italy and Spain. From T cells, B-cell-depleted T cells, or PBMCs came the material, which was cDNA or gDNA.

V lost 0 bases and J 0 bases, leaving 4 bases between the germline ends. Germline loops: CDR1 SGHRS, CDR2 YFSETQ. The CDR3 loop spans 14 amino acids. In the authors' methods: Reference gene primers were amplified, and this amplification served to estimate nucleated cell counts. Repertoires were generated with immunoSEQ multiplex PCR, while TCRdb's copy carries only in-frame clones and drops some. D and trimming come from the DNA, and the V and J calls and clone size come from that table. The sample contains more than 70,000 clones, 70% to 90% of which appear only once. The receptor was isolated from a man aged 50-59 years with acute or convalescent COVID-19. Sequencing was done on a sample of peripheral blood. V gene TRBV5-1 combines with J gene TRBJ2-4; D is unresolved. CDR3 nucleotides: TGCGCCAGCAGCTTGGCAGAAGCCAAAAACATTCAGTACTTC. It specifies CASSLAEAKNIQYF.